This T cell receptor beta chain was captured in a study of cytomegalovirus exposure and HLA in healthy donors. Across the whole study: In a previous analysis, nearly 120 million unique TCR beta sequences were found from roughly 180 million T cells.

Worth noting for this clone: Its antigen is currently unknown.

Use of 60 Vbeta and 13 Jbeta primers characterized the PCR. The assay was immunoSEQ multiplex PCR, and TCRdb's table has in-frame clones only and misses some. The data hold about 150,000 clones, with 75% to 80% observed a single time. This CDR3 is 13 amino acids long. V lost 1 base and J 4 bases, leaving 8 bases between the germline ends. The germline V gene encodes CDR1 GTSNPN and CDR2 SVGIG (reference sequence). Study results and limitations: An analysis was carried out later, and it reportedly showed fewer N-insertions in an Asian-associated ancestry cluster than the 666-donor mean. Roughly uniform sequencing depth across donors was assumed, possibly incorrectly.

The chain combines TRBV30 with TRBJ1-5; D not resolved. This TCR came from a male donor in good health and CMV-seronegative. The sequencing input was PBMCs. CDR3 sequence (DNA): TGTGCCTGGAGTGCCTGGGCAAATCAGCCCCAGCATTTT. This encodes CAWSAWANQPQHF.